The clone carrying this TCR beta chain has just a few counts. Its antigen is undetermined. The sample comes from a study of response to subunit inactivated influenza vaccine. TCRdb independently ran MiXCR on the RT-PCR reads; one entry per CDR3 protein. The table records about 620,000 distinct CDR3 sequences, 10% to 15% of them present only once. Study results and limitations: New T cells are recruited in small numbers by each seasonal influenza vaccination, according to the authors' suggestion.

The CDR3 runs 12 residues. V dropped 8 bases and J dropped 8; count of bases not matched to a gene: 1. Germline-derived CDR1 and CDR2 are SNHLY and FYNNEI. The source material was PBMCs from blood, sampled on the day of vaccination. The TCR comes from a man aged 50-59 years who received an inactivated influenza vaccine. V and J are TRBV2 and TRBJ1-6; TRBD1 matches 9 bases. CDR3 sequence reads: CASWDRDSPLHF. The CDR3 DNA follows: TGTGCCAGCTGGGACAGGGATTCACCCCTCCACTTT. Complete variable domain (other parts from reference TRBV2 and TRBJ1-6): EPEVTQTPSHQVTQMGQEVILRCVPISNHLYFYWYRQILGQKVEFLVSFYNNEISEKSEIFDDQFSVERPDGSNFTLKIRSTKLEDSAMYFCASWDRDSPLHFGNGTRLTVT.